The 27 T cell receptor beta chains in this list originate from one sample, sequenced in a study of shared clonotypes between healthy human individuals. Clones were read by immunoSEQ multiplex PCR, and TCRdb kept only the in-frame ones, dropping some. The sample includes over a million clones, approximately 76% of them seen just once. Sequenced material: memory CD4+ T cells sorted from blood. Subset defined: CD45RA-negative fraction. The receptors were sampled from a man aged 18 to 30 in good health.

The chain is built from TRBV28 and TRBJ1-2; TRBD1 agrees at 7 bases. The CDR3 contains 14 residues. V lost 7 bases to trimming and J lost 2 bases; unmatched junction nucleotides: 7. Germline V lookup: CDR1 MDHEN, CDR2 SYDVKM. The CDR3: CASKRGTDNYGYTF. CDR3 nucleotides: TGTGCCAGCAAGAGAGGGACAGACAACTATGGCTACACCTTC.

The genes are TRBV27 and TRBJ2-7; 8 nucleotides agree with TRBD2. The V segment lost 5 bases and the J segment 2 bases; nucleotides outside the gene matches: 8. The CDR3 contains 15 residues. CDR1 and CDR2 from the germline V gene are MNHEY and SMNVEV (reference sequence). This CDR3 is CASSTSSGRAYEQYF. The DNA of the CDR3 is TGTGCCAGCAGTACCTCTTCCGGGAGGGCCTACGAGCAGTACTTC.

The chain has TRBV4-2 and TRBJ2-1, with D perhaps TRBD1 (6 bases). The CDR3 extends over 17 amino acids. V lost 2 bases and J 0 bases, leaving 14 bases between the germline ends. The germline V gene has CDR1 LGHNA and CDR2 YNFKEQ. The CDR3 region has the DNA TGTGCCAGCAGCCAAATAGCGATGGGGGCCTCCTACAATGAGCAGTTCTTC. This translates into CASSQIAMGASYNEQFF.

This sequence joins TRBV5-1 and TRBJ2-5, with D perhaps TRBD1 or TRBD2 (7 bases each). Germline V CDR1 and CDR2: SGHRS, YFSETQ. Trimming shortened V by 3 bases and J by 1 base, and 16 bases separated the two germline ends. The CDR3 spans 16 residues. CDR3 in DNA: TGCGCCAGCAGCTCCCAGGGGGGGTACCTCCAAGAGACCCAGTACTTC. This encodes CASSSQGGYLQETQYF.

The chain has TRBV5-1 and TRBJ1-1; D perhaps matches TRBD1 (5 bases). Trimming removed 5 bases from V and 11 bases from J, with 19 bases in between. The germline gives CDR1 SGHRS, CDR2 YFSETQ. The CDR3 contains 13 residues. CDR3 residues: CASSKDTGLWAFF. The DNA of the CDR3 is TGCGCCAGCAGTAAGGACACCGGGTTATGGGCTTTCTTT.

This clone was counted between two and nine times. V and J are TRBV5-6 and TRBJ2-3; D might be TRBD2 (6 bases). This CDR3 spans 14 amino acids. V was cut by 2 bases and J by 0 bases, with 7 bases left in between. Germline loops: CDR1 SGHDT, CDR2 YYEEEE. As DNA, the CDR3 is TGTGCCAGCAGCTTCGGGGGAAGCACAGATACGCAGTATTTT. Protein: CASSFGGSTDTQYF.

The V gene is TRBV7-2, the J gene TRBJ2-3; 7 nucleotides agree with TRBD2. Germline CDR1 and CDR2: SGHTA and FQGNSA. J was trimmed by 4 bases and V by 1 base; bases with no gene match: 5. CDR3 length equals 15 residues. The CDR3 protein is CASSLVAGVADTQYF. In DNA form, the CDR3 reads TGTGCCAGCAGCTTAGTTGCGGGAGTTGCAGATACGCAGTATTTT.

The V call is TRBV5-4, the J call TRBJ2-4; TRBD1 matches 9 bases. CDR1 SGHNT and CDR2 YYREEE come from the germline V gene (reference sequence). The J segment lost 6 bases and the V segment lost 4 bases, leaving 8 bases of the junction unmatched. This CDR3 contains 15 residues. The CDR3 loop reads CASSQHKQGANIQYF. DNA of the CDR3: TGTGCCAGCAGCCAACATAAACAGGGGGCAAACATTCAGTACTTC. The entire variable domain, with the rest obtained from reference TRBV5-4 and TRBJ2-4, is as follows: ETGVTQSPTHLIKTRGQQVTLRCSSQSGHNTVSWYQQALGQGPQFIFQYYREEENGRGNFPPRFSGLQFPNYSSELNVNALELDDSALYLCASSQHKQGANIQYFGAGTRLSVL.

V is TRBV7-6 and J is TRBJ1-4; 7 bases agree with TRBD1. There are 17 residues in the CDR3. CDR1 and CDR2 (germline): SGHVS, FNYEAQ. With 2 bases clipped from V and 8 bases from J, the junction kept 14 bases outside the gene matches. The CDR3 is CASSLSHRGWGFEKLFF. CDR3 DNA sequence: TGTGCCAGCAGCTTATCCCACAGGGGTTGGGGGTTCGAAAAACTGTTTTTT.

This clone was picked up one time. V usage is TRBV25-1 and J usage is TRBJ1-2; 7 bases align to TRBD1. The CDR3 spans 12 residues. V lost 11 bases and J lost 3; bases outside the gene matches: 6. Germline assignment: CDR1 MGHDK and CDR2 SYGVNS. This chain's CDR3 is CAVRGQDYGYTF. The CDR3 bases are TGTGCCGTGAGGGGGCAAGACTATGGCTACACCTTC.

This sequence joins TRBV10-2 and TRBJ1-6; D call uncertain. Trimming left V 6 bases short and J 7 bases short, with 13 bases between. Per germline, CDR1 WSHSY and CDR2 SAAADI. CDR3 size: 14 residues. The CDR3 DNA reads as TGCGCCAGCAGCCCCCGATCTAGCAATTCACCCCTCCACTTT. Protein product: CASSPRSSNSPLHF.

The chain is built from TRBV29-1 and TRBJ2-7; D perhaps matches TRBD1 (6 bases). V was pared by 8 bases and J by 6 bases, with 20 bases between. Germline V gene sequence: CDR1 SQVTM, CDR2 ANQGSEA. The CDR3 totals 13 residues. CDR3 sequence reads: CSTRDNEASEQYF. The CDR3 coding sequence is TGCAGCACCCGGGACAATGAAGCCTCCGAGCAGTACTTC.

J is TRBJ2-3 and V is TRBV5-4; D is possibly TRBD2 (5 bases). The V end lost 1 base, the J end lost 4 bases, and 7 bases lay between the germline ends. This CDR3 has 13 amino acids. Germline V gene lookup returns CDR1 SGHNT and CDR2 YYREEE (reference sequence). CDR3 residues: CASSLYGADTQYF. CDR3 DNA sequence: TGTGCCAGCAGCTTGTACGGGGCAGATACGCAGTATTTT.

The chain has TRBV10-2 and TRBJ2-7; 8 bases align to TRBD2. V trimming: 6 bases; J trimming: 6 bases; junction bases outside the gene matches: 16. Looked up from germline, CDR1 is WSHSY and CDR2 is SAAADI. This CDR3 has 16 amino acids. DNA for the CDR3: TGCGCCAGCAGGGGCGGAATAGCAGCGGGAGAAGGCGAGCAGTACTTC. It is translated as CASRGGIAAGEGEQYF.

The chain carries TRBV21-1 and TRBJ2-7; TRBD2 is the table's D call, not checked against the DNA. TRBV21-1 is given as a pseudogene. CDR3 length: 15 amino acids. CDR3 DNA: TGTGCCAGCAGCAAAGGTTTATACGAGTTCTACGAGCAGTACTTC. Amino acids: CASSKGLYEFYEQYF.

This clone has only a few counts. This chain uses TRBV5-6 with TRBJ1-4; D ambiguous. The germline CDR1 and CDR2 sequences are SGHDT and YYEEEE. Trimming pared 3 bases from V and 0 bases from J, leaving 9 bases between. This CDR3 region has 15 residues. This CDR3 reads CASSYVGPTNEKLFF. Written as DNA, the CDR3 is TGTGCCAGCAGCTACGTGGGTCCAACTAATGAAAAACTGTTTTTT.

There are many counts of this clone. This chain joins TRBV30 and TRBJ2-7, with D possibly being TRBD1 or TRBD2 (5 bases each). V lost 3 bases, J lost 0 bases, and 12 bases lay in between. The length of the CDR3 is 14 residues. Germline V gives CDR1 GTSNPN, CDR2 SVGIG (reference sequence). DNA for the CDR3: TGTGCCTGGAGCAACCGGGACGGCTCCTACGAGCAGTACTTC. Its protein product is CAWSNRDGSYEQYF.

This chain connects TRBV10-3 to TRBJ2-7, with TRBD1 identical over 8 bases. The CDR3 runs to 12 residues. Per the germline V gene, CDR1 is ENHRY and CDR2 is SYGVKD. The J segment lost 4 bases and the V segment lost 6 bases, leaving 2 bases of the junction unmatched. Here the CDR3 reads CAIRDREYEQYF. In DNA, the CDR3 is TGTGCCATCAGGGACAGGGAGTACGAGCAGTACTTC.

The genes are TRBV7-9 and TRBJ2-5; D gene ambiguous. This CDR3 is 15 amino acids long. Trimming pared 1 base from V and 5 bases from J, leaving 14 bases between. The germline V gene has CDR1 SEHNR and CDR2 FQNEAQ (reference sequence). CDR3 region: CASSLGSMVGETQYF. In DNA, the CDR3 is TGTGCCAGCAGCTTAGGTTCAATGGTCGGGGAGACCCAGTACTTC.

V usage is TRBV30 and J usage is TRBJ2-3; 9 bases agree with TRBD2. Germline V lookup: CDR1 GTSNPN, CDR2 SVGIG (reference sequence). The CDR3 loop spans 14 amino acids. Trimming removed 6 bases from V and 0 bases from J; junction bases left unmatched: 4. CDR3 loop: CACSSGISTDTQYF. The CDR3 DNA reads TGTGCCTGTTCTAGCGGGATTAGCACAGATACGCAGTATTTT.

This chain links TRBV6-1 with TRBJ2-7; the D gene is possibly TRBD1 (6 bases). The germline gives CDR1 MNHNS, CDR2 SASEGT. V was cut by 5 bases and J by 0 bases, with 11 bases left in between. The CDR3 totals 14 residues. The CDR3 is CASSQQGPSYEQYF. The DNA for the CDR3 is TGTGCCAGCAGTCAACAGGGTCCCTCCTACGAGCAGTACTTC.

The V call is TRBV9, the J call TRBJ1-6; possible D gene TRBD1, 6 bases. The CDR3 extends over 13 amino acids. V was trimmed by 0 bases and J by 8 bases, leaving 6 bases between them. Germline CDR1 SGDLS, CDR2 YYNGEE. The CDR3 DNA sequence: TGTGCCAGCAGCGTAGACAGGGATTCACCCCTCCACTTT. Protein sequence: CASSVDRDSPLHF.

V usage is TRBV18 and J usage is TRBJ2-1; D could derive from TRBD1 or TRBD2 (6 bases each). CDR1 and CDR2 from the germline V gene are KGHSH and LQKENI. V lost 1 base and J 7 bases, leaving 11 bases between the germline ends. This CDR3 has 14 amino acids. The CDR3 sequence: CASSPLRGLNEQFF. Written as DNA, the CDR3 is TGTGCCAGCTCACCACTCCGGGGGCTGAATGAGCAGTTCTTC.

CDR3 sequence (DNA): TGTGCCAGCAGTCGAACCAACCCGATCGGCTACACCTTC. Its translation is CASSRTNPIGYTF. V is TRBV28 and J is TRBJ1-2, with D unresolved. The CDR3 spans 13 residues. The V gene's germline CDR1 is MDHEN and CDR2 SYDVKM. With 5 bases removed from V and 8 bases from J, the gap between germline ends came to 15 bases.

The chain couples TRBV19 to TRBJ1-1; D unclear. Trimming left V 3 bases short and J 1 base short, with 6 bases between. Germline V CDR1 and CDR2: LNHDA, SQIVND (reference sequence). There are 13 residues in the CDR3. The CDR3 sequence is CASSISTNTEAFF. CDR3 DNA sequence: TGTGCCAGTAGTATCAGCACGAACACTGAAGCTTTCTTT.

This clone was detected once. DNA for the CDR3: TGTGCCTCCGGGGGGGATCCGTCGGGAAAACTGTTTTTT. This sequence encodes CASGGDPSGKLFF. The V and J genes are TRBV6-5 and TRBJ1-4; D is possibly TRBD1 (5 bases). This CDR3 has 13 amino acids. Trimming removed 11 bases from V and 10 bases from J, with 20 bases in between. Germline loops: CDR1 MNHEY, CDR2 SVGAGI.

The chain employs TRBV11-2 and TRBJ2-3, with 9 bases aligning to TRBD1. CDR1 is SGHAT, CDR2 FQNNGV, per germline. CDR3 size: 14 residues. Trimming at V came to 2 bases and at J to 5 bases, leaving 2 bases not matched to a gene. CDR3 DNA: TGTGCCAGCAGCTTACGGACAGGGGTAGATACGCAGTATTTT. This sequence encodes CASSLRTGVDTQYF.